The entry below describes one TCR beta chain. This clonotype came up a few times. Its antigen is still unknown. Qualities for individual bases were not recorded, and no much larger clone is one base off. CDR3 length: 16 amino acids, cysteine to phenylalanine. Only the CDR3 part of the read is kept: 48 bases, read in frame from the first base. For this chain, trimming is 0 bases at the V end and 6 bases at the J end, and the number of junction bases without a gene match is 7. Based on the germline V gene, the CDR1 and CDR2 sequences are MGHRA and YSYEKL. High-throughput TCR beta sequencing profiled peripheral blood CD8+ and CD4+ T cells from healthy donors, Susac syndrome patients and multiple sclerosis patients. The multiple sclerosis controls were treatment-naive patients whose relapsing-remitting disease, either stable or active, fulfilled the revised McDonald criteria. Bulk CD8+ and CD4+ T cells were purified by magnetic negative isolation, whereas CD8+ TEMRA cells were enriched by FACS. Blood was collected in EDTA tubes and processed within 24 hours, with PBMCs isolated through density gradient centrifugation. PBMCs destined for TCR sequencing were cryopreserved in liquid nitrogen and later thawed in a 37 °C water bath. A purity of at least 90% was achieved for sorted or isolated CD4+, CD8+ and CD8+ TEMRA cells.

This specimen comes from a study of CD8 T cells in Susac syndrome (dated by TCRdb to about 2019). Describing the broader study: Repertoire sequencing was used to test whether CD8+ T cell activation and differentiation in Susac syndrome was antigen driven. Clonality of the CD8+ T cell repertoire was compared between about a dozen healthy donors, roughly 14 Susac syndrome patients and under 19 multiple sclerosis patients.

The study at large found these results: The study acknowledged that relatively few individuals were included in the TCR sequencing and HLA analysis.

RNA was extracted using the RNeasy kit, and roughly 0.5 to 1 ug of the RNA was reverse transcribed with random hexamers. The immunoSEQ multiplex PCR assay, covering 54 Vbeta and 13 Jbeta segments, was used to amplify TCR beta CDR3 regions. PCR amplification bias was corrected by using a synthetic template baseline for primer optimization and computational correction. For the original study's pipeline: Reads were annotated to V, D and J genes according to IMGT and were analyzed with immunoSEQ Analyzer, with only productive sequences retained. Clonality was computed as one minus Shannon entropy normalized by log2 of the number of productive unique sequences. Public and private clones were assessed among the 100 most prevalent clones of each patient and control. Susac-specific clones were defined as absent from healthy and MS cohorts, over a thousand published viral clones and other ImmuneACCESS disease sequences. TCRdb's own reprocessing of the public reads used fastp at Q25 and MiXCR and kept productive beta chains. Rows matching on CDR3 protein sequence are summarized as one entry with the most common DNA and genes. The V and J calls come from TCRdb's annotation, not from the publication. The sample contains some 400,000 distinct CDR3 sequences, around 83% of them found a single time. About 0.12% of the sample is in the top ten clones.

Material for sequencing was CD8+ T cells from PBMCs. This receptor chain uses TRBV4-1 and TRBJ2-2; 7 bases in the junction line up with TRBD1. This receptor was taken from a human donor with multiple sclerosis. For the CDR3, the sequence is CASSQDQGESAGELFF. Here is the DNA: TGCGCCAGCAGCCAAGATCAGGGGGAAAGTGCCGGGGAGCTGTTTTTT.